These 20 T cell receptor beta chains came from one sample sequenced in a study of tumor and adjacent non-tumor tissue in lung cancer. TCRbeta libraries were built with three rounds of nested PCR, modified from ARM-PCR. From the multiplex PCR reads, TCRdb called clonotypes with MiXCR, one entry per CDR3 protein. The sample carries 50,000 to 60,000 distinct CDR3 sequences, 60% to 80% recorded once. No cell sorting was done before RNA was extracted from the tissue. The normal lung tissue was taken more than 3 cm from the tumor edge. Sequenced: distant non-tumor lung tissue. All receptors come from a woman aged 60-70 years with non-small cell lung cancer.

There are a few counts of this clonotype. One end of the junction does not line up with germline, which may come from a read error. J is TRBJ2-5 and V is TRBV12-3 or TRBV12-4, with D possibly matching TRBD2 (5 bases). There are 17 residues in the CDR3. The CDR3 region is CACSIRTGWELQETQYF. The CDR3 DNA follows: TGCGCCTGCTCCATAAGGACTGGCTGGGAGCTACAAGAGACCCAGTACTTC.

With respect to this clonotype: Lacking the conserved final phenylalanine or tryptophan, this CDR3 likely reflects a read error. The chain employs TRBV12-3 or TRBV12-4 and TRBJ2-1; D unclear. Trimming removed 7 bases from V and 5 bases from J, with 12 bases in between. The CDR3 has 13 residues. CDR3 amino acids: CASKGSANNEQFL. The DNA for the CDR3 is TGTGCCAGCAAAGGGTCGGCCAACAATGAGCAGTTCCTC.

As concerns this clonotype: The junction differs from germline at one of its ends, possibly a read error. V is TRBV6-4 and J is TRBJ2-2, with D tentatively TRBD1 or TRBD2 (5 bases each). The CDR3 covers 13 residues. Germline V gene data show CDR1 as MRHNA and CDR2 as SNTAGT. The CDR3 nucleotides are TGTGCCAACAGTGACAGCGACACCGGGGAGATGTTTTTT. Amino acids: CANSDSDTGEMFF.

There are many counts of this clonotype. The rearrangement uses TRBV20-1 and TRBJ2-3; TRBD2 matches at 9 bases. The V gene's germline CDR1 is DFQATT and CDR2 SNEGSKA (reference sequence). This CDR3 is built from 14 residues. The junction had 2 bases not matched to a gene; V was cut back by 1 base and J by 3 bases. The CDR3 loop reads CSARGGGGTDTQYF. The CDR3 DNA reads TGCAGTGCTAGAGGCGGGGGGGGTACAGATACGCAGTATTTT.

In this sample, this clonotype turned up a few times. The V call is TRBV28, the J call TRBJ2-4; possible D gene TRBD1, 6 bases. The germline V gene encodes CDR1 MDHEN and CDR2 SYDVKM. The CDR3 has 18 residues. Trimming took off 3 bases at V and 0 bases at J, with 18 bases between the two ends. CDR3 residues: CASSFPLQGPLAKNIQYF. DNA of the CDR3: TGTGCCAGCAGTTTCCCCCTTCAGGGGCCTCTAGCCAAAAACATTCAGTACTTC.

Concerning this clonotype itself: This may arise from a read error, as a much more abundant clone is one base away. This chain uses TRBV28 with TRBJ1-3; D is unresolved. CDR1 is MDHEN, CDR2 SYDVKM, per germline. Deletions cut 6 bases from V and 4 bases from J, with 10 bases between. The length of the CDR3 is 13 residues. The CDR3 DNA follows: TGTGCCAGCAGGAGACAATGCGGAAACACCATATATTTT. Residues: CASRRQCGNTIYF.

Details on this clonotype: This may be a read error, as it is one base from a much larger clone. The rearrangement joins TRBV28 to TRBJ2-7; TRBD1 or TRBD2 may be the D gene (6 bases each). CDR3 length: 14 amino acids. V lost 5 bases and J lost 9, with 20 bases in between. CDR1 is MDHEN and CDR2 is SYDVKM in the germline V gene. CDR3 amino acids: CASSPGEGGSGQYF. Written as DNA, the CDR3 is TGTGCCAGCAGTCCTGGAGAGGGGGGCTCTGGGCAGTACTTC.

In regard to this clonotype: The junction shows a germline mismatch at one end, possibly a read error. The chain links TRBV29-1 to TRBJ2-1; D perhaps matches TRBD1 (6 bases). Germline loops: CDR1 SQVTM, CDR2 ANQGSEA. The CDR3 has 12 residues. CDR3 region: CSVGYRAGEQFF. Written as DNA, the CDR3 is TGCAGCGTCGGCTACAGGGCGGGTGAGCAATTCTTC.

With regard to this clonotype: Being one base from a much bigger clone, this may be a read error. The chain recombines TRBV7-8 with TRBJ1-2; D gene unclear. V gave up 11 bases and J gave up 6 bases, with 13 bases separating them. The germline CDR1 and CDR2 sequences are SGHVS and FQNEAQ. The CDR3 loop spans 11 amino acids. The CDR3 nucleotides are TGTGCCGTGGGAAGGTCAAATGGCTACACCTTC. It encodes CAVGRSNGYTF.

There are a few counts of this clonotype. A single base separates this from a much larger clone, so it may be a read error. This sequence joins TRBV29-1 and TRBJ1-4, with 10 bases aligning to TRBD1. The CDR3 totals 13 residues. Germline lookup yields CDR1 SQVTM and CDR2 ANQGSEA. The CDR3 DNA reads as TGCTGCGTGGGGGACAGGGGACATGAAAAACTGTTTTTT. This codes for CCVGDRGHEKLFF.

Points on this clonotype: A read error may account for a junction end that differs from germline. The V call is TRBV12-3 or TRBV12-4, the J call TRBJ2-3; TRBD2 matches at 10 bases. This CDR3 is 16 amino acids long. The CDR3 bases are TGTTCCAGCAGTATGAGTAGCGGGGGGCCTACGGATACGCAGTATTTT. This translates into CSSSMSSGGPTDTQYF.

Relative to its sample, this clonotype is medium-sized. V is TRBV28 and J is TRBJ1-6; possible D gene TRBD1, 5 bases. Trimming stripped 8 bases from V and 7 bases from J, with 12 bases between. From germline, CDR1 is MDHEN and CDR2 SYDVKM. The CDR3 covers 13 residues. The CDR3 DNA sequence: TGTGCCAGCGAACGGGACCGAAATTCACCCCTCCACTTT. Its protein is CASERDRNSPLHF.

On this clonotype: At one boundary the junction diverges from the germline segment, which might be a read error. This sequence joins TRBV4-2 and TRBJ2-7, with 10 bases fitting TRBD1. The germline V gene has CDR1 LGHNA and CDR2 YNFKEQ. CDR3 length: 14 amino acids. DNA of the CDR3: TGCGCCAGAAGCCCCGGGACAGGGGACTACGAGCAGTACTTC. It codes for CARSPGTGDYEQYF.

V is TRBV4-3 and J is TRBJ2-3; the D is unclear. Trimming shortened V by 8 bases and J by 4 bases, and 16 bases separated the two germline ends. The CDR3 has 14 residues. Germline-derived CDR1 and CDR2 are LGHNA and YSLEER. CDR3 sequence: CASGQDIGPDTQYF. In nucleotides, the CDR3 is TGCGCCAGCGGTCAAGATATTGGTCCAGATACGCAGTATTTT.

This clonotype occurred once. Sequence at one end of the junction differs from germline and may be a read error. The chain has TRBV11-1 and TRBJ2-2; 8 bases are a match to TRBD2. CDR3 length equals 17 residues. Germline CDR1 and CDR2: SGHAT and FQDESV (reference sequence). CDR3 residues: CASSPRLARESTEELFF. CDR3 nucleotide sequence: TGCGCCAGCAGCCCGCGACTAGCGAGAGAATCCACCGAGGAGCTGTTTTTT.

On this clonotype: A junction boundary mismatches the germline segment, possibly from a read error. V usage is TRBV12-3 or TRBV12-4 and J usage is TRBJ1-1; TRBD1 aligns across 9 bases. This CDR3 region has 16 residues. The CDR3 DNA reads TGTGACAGCAGTTTAGGTCACGGGACAGGGATCACTGAAGCTTTCTTT. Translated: CDSSLGHGTGITEAFF.

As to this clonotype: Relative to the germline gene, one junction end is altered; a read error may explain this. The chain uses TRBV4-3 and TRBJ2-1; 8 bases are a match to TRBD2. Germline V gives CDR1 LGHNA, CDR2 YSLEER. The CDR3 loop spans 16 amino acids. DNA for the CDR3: TGCGCCAGGAGCCAAGGGAGTAGCGGGATTTACAATGTGCAGTTCTTC. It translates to CARSQGSSGIYNVQFF.

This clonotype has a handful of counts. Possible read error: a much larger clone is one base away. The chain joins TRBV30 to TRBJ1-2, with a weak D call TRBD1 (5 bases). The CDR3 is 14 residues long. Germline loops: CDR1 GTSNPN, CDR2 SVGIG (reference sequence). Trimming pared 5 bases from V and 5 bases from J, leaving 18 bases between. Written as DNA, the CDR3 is TGTGCCTGGGGGGCAGGGAGTGGGTTTTATGGCTACACCTTC. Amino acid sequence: CAWGAGSGFYGYTF.

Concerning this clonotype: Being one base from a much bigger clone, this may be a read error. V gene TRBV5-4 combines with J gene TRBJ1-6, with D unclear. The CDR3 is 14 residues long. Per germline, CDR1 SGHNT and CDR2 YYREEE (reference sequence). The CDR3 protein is CACSLRAGNSPLHF. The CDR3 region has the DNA TGTGCCTGCAGCTTGCGAGCCGGCAATTCACCCCTCCACTTT.

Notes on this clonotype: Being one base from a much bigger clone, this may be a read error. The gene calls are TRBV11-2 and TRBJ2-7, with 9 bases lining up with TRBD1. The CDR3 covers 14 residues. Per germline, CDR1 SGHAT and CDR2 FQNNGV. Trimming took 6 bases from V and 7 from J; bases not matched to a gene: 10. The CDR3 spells CASRWDRAGGEQYF. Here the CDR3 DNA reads TGTGCCAGCAGATGGGACAGGGCAGGGGGAGAGCAGTACTTC.